These T cell receptor beta chains were read from a single sample in a study of graft-versus-host responses after intestinal transplantation. Their antigens are not known. Profiling relied on immunoSEQ multiplex PCR, and the TCRdb table lists in-frame clones only, not all of them. The table includes about 41,000 clones, 90% to 95% detected once. Source: unstimulated CD8+ T cells sorted from spleen or lymph node cells, taken before transplant. The receptors here all came from a human donor who was the organ donor for an intestinal transplant. CDR3s include the opening cysteine and the closing phenylalanine or tryptophan. The D gene is left open where the match is weak. The listing skips clone size in some rows; elsewhere it reads once, few, many or a size class.

>TRBV29-1|TRBD1|TRBJ1-1|NA
CSVAGGTMNTEAFF
TGCAGCGTTGCAGGGGGAACAATGAACACTGAAGCTTTCTTT
>TRBV11-2|TRBD1|TRBJ2-7|NA
CASSLGTGGYEQYF
TGTGCCAGCAGCTTAGGGACAGGGGGCTACGAGCAGTACTTC
>TRBV14|NA|TRBJ2-5|NA
CASSQGGREETQYF
TGTGCCAGCAGCCAAGGGGGACGGGAAGAGACCCAGTACTTC
>TRBV5-4|NA|TRBJ2-7|NA
CASSLGGVPVDEQYF
TGTGCCAGCAGCTTGGGGGGGGTCCCTGTCGACGAGCAGTACTTC
>TRBV7-9|NA|TRBJ2-4|NA
CASSLVGAKNIQYF
TGTGCCAGCAGCTTAGTTGGTGCCAAAAACATTCAGTACTTC
>TRBV5-1|TRBD1|TRBJ2-1|NA
CASSYRGTAHNEQFF
TGCGCCAGCAGCTATAGGGGGACAGCCCACAATGAGCAGTTCTTC
>TRBV4-2|NA|TRBJ1-5|NA
CASSQDTYGVHQPQHF
TGTGCCAGCAGCCAAGATACGTATGGGGTTCATCAGCCCCAGCATTTT
>TRBV27|NA|TRBJ1-6|NA
CASSFGEYSPLHF
TGTGCCAGCAGTTTTGGGGAATATTCACCCCTCCACTTT
>TRBV14|NA|TRBJ1-6|few
CASSLGGQSAPLHF
TGTGCCAGCAGCCTTGGAGGGCAATCGGCTCCCCTCCACTTT
>TRBV2|NA|TRBJ1-2|NA
CASSVPQGRNYGYTF
TGTGCCAGCAGTGTCCCCCAGGGGCGCAACTATGGCTACACCTTC